Listed below are T cell receptor beta chains from one sample, sequenced in a study of CD8 T cells in ankylosing spondylitis. Each CDR3 protein gets one entry after TCRdb re-called the 5' RACE reads with MiXCR. The repertoire holds fewer than 150,000 distinct CDR3 sequences, about 7% seen once, with approximately 13% in the top ten. The material sequenced was blood, either unsorted or a sorted T cell fraction (not recorded which). These receptors came from a female donor with ankylosing spondylitis or in good health (not recorded which). Both conserved end residues are part of each CDR3. Fields, in order: clone size, J gene, D gene, V gene, CDR3 DNA, CDR3 protein. D genes are given only for firm matches. Only some rows state a clone size, as once, few, many or a class for expanded clones.

many | TRBJ2-7 | NA | TRBV12-3/TRBV12-4 | TGTGCCAGCAAAAAGGAGAGCTCCTACGAGCAGTACTTC | CASKKESSYEQYF
NA | TRBJ2-3 | TRBD2 | TRBV5-1 | TGCGCCAGCAGCTTGGTCCCGGGGGGGCCCGGAGATACGCAGTATTTT | CASSLVPGGPGDTQYF
many | TRBJ1-1 | NA | TRBV5-1 | TGCGCCAGCAGCTTGGAGGTCAGGGCGAACACTGAAGCTTTCTTT | CASSLEVRANTEAFF
many | TRBJ2-7 | TRBD1 | TRBV4-3 | TGCGCCAGCAGCCACCCCAAGGGACAGGGGTCCAACGAGCAGTACTTC | CASSHPKGQGSNEQYF
many | TRBJ1-6 | NA | TRBV5-1 | TGCGCCAGCAGCTTGTTACAGGGCAATTCACCCCTCCACTTT | CASSLLQGNSPLHF
many | TRBJ2-7 | NA | TRBV30 | TGTGCCTGGAGTCTCAGCTCCTACGAGCAGTACTTC | CAWSLSSYEQYF
many | TRBJ2-2 | NA | TRBV6-5 | TGTGCCAGCAGTTACCGCAGGGGCGGGGAGCTGTTTTTT | CASSYRRGGELFF
many | TRBJ1-4 | NA | TRBV20-1 | TGCAGTGCTAGAGATATCAGGGGTGCTTCGGAACTGTTTTTT | CSARDIRGASELFF
many | TRBJ2-1 | NA | TRBV6-5 | TGTGCCAGCAGTTACCACAGGCCCGCCTCCTACAATGAGCAGTTCTTC | CASSYHRPASYNEQFF
few | TRBJ1-2 | TRBD1 | TRBV20-1 | TGCTGTGCTAGAGCCCCGCGGGGGACAGGGACCGACTATGGCTACACCTTC | CCARAPRGTGTDYGYTF
many | TRBJ2-5 | NA | TRBV5-1 | TGCGCCAGCAGCTTGGAGGGGAAACAGGGACATCAAGAGACCCAGTACTTC | CASSLEGKQGHQETQYF
many | TRBJ1-2 | TRBD1 | TRBV20-1 | TGCAGTGCTAGAGCACTCGACAGGGGAGGGGACTATGGCTACACCTTC | CSARALDRGGDYGYTF
many | TRBJ2-7 | NA | TRBV7-7 | TGTGCTAGCAGCTCCGGGGACGGGGGCTCCTACGAGCAGTACTTC | CASSSGDGGSYEQYF
many | TRBJ2-4 | NA | TRBV3-1 | TGTGCCCGGATGGGGGACGGAACTGCCTTAGCCAAAAACATTCAGTACTTC | CARMGDGTALAKNIQYF
many | TRBJ2-5 | TRBD2 | TRBV12-3/TRBV12-4 | TGTGCCAGCAGTCGGGGGGGCAGGGAATTCCAAGAGACCCAGTACTTC | CASSRGGREFQETQYF
many | TRBJ1-4 | TRBD1 | TRBV30 | TGTGCCTGGAGTTTTTTACAGGGGTCTAATGAAAAACTGTTTTTT | CAWSFLQGSNEKLFF
many | TRBJ1-1 | NA | TRBV5-6 | TGTGCCAGCAGCTTGGAGACCCAAACTGAAGCTTTCTTT | CASSLETQTEAFF
NA | TRBJ1-2 | NA | TRBV7-6 | TGTGCCAGCAGCTTAGGGTGGGGGGCCCTCTATGGCTACACCTTC | CASSLGWGALYGYTF
many | TRBJ1-2 | NA | TRBV9 | TGTGCCAGCAGCGCGACCTCGATAGGCAACTATGGCTACACCTTC | CASSATSIGNYGYTF
few | TRBJ2-1 | NA | TRBV30 | TGTGCCTGGACTACCACCCCCAGTTCCTACAATGAGCAGTTCTTC | CAWTTTPSSYNEQFF
many | TRBJ2-7 | NA | TRBV9 | TGTGCCAGCAGCCTTTCCCCGGGAGCCGACGAGCAGTACTTC | CASSLSPGADEQYF
many | TRBJ1-5 | NA | TRBV19 | TGTGCCAGTAGGACGACAGTACTCAATCAGCCCCAGCATTTT | CASRTTVLNQPQHF
few | TRBJ1-5 | TRBD1 | TRBV6-2/TRBV6-3 | TGTGCCAGCAGCCATAACAGGGGGCAGCCCCAGCATTTT | CASSHNRGQPQHF
NA | TRBJ2-3 | TRBD2 | TRBV2 | TGTGCCTTCAGTTTCCCCTTTAGCGGGGGGGACGGCACAGATACGCAGTATTTT | CAFSFPFSGGDGTDTQYF
NA | TRBJ1-6 | NA | TRBV4-2 | TGTGCCAGCAGCCGCATGACACTCGAATCGTATAATTCACCCCTCCACTTT | CASSRMTLESYNSPLHF
many | TRBJ2-3 | NA | TRBV5-5 | TGTGCCAGCAGCCCTCTGGGGGCAGATACGCAGTATTTT | CASSPLGADTQYF
many | TRBJ1-6 | NA | TRBV4-3 | TGCGCCAGCAGCCAAGACGTCACTAATTCACCCCTCCACTTT | CASSQDVTNSPLHF
many | TRBJ1-1 | NA | TRBV5-1 | TGCGCCAGCAGCTATAGGGGTGGAACTAACACTGAAGCTTTCTTT | CASSYRGGTNTEAFF
many | TRBJ2-2 | NA | TRBV20-1 | TGCAGTGCCCCCCGGATGGGGGAGCTGTTTTTT | CSAPRMGELFF
few | TRBJ2-1 | NA | TRBV12-3/TRBV12-4 | TGTGCCAGCAGTCCGGGGACCTCGACCAATGAGCAGTTCTTC | CASSPGTSTNEQFF
many | TRBJ2-3 | NA | TRBV20-1 | TGCAGTGCTAGAGGGGGCAGGGGTTTCACAGATACGCAGTATTTT | CSARGGRGFTDTQYF
many | TRBJ1-1 | NA | TRBV5-5 | TGTGCCAGCAGCTTGGTTCAGGGGACCACTGAAGCTTTCTTT | CASSLVQGTTEAFF
many | TRBJ2-1 | NA | TRBV7-9 | TGTGCCAGCAGCTTAGGGCAGGGGAGCTATGAGCAGTTCTTC | CASSLGQGSYEQFF
many | TRBJ2-7 | NA | TRBV12-3/TRBV12-4 | TGTGCCAGCAGTTTATGGGGCTCAGGTGAGGACGAGCAGTACTTC | CASSLWGSGEDEQYF
many | TRBJ2-2 | NA | TRBV29-1 | TGCAGCGTTGCCAGTCCACACGGGGAGCTGTTTTTT | CSVASPHGELFF
many | TRBJ1-6 | TRBD1 | TRBV20-1 | TGCAGTGCTAGAGTCTCGACAGGGGGGATTTCACCCCTCCACTTT | CSARVSTGGISPLHF
many | TRBJ1-2 | TRBD1 | TRBV7-2 | TGTGCCAGCATCAATCAGGGGGCCTATGGCTACACCTTC | CASINQGAYGYTF
many | TRBJ2-5 | NA | TRBV3-1 | TGTGCCAGCAGCCCTACCCGGACATCCGAGACCCAGTACTTC | CASSPTRTSETQYF
many | TRBJ1-5 | NA | TRBV20-1 | TGCAGTGCTAGTCCCGGCCATAGCAATCAGCCCCAGCATTTT | CSASPGHSNQPQHF